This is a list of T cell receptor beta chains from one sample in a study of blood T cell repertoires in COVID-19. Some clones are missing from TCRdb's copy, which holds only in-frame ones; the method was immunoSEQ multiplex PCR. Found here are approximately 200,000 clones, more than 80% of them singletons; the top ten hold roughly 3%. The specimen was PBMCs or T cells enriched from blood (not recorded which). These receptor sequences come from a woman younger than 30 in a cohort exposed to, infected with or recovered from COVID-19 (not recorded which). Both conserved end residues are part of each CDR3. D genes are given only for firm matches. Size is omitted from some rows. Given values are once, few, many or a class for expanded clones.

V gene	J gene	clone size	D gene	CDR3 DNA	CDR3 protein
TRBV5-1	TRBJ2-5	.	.	TGCGCCAGCAGCTTGTGGGGAGAAGAGACCCAGTACTTC	CASSLWGEETQYF
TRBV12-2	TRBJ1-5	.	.	TGTGCAAGTCGCTTACCGACAGGGCTTGGACAGCCCCAGCATTTT	CASRLPTGLGQPQHF
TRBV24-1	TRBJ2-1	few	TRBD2	TGTGCCACCAGTGCCTGGGGTAGCGGGGGCGTCAATGAGCAGTTCTTC	CATSAWGSGGVNEQFF
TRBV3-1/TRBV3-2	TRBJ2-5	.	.	TGTGCCAGCAGCCAAGACCTAGAAGAGACCCAGTACTTC	CASSQDLEETQYF
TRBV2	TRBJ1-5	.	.	TGTGCCAGCAGTTCTCAGGGGATTAGCAATCAGCCCCAGCATTTT	CASSSQGISNQPQHF
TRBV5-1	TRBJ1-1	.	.	TGCGCCAGCGACACGGGGTTAATGAACACTGAAGCTTTCTTT	CASDTGLMNTEAFF
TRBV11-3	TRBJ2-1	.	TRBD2	TGTGCCAGCAGCTTAGAGGGGTTGGGACTAGCGGCTTACAATGAGCAGTTCTTC	CASSLEGLGLAAYNEQFF
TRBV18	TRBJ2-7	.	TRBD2	TGTGCCAGCTCACCTGGTAGGCTAGCGGACTCCTACGAGCAGTACTTC	CASSPGRLADSYEQYF
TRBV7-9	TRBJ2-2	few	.	TGTGCCAGCAGCTTAGGTCCTAGCGCGAACACCGGGGAGCTGTTTTTT	CASSLGPSANTGELFF
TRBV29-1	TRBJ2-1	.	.	TGCAGCGTTGAAGAGACTTACAATGAGCAGTTCTTC	CSVEETYNEQFF
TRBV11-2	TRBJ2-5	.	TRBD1	TGTGCCAGCAGCCTCCTTGGGGACAGGGAAGAAGAGACCCAGTACTTC	CASSLLGDREEETQYF
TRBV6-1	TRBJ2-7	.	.	TGTGCCAGCAGTGAGCGGGGGCCCTACGAGCAGTACTTC	CASSERGPYEQYF
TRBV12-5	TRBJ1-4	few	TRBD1	TGTGCTAGTGGACCGGGACAGGGGAACGAAAAACTGTTTTTT	CASGPGQGNEKLFF
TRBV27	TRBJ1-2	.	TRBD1	TGTGCCAGCAGGTCACCGGGACAGGAGTACGGCTACACCTTC	CASRSPGQEYGYTF
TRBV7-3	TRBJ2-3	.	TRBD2	TGTGCCAGCAGCCCCCGCCTAGCGGGAGAGGCAGATACGCAGTATTTT	CASSPRLAGEADTQYF
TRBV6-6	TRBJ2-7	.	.	TGTGCCAGCACCACGGGACGCGGGGGCAACGAGCAGTACTTC	CASTTGRGGNEQYF
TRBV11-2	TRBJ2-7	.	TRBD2	TGTGCCAGCAGCTCGGAAGCGGGACCGGCCTACGAGCAGTACTTC	CASSSEAGPAYEQYF
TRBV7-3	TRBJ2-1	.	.	TGTGCCAGCAGCTTGAGCGGAAGCTCCTACAATGAGCAGTTCTTC	CASSLSGSSYNEQFF
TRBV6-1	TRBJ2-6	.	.	TGTGCCAGCAGTGACAACAACTCTGGGGCCAACGTCCTGACTTTC	CASSDNNSGANVLTF
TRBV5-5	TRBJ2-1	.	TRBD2	TGTGCCAGCAGCTGGCGGAGCGGGGGGGCATCCTACAATGAGCAGTTCTTC	CASSWRSGGASYNEQFF
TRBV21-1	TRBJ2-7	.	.	TGTGCCAAACACAGTCCGGGACTAGCGGGAGGAGGAGGGCCCTACGAGCAGTACTTC	CAKHSPGLAGGGGPYEQYF
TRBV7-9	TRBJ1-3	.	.	TGTGCCAGCAGCTTAATCCCCGCCAGGGACTCTGGAAACACCATATATTTT	CASSLIPARDSGNTIYF
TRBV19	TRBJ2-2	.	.	TGTGCCAGTAGTCCACGGGGAGCGAACACCGGGGAGCTGTTTTTT	CASSPRGANTGELFF
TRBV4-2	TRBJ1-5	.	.	TGTGCCAGCAGCCAGGAGGGGCGGGGCAATCAGCCCCAGCATTTT	CASSQEGRGNQPQHF
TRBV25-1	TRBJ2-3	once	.	TGTGCCAGCAGTGACTCTTATAGTATTGCAGATACGCAGTATTTT	CASSDSYSIADTQYF
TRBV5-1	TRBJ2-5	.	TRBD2	TGCGCCAGCAGCTTCGAGCGGGGGGTGGAAGAGACCCAGTACTTC	CASSFERGVEETQYF
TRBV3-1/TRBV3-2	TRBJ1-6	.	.	TGTGCCAGCAGCCAATTGAGACAGAGTCTGACCTCCTATAATTCACCCCTCCACTTT	CASSQLRQSLTSYNSPLHF
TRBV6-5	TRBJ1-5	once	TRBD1	TGTGCCAGCAGCCAGGGACAGAGCAATCAGCCCCAGCATTTT	CASSQGQSNQPQHF
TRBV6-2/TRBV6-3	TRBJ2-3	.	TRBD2	TGTGCCAGCAGTCGCGGAGCGGGAGTGGGCACAGATACGCAGTATTTT	CASSRGAGVGTDTQYF
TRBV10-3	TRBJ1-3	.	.	TGTGCCATCAGTGAGGCCACGGGTGGTGGAAACACCATATATTTT	CAISEATGGGNTIYF
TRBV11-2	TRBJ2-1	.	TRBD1	TGTGCCAGCAGCGGGGACAGGGGCGAGCAGTTCTTC	CASSGDRGEQFF
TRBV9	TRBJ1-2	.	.	TGTGCCAGCAGCGTGGAAGGAGCGAACTATGGCTACACCTTC	CASSVEGANYGYTF
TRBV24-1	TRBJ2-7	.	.	TGTGCCACCAGTGATCTGGACAGCTACGAGCAGTACTTC	CATSDLDSYEQYF
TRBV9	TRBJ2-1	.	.	TGTGCCAGCAGCGTAGCGGGACTCCCAAATGAGCAGTTCTTC	CASSVAGLPNEQFF
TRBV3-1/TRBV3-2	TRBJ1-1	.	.	TGTGCCAGCAGCCAAGGGGGCGATAGGGAAGCTTTCTTT	CASSQGGDREAFF
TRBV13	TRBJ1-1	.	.	TGTGCCAGCAGCTTAGCCACCGGGACTGAAGCTTTCTTT	CASSLATGTEAFF
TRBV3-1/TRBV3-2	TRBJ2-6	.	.	TGTGCCAGCAGCCAGCTACGGGGCTCTGGGGCCAACGTCCTGACTTTC	CASSQLRGSGANVLTF
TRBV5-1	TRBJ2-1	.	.	TGCGCCAGCAGCGAGTCACGGACAGTCTACAATGAGCAGTTCTTC	CASSESRTVYNEQFF
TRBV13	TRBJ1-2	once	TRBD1	TGTGCCAGCAGCCCGAAGACAGGGGAAAATGGCTACACCTTC	CASSPKTGENGYTF
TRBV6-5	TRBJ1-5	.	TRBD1	TGTGCCAGCACCGGGACAGGGGATCAGCCCCAGCATTTT	CASTGTGDQPQHF
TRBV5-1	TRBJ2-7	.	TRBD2	TGCGCCAGCAGCTTGTCGGGGGGTGTTGGGTACGAGCAGTACTTC	CASSLSGGVGYEQYF